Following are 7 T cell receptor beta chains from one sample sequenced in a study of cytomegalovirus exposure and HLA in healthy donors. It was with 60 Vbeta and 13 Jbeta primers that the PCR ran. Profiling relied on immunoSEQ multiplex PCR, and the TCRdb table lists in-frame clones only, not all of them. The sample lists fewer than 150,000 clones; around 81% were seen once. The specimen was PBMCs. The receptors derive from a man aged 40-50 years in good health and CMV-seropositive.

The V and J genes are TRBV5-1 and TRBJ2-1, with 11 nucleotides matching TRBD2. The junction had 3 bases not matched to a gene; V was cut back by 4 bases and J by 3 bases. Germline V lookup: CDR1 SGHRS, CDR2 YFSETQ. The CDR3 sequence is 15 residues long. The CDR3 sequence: CASSDGTSGYNEQFF. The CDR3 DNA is TGCGCCAGCAGCGATGGGACTAGCGGCTACAATGAGCAGTTCTTC.

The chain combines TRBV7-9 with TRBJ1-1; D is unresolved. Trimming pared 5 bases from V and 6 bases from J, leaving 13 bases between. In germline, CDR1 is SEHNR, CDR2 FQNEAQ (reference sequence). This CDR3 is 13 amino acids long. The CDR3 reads CASSPSAIAEAFF. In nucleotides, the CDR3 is TGTGCCAGCAGCCCCTCCGCGATCGCTGAAGCTTTCTTT.

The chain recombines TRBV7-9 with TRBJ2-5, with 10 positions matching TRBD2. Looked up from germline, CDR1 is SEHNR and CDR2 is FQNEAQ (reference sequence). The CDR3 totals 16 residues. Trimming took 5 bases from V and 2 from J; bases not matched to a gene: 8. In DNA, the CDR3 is TGTGCCAGCAGCGAAATAGCGGGAGGAACTCAAGAGACCCAGTACTTC. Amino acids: CASSEIAGGTQETQYF.

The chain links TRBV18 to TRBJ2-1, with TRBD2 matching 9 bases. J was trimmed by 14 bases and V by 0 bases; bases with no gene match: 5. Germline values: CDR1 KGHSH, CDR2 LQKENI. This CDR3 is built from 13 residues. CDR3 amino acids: CASSPPSGRGEFF. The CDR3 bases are TGTGCCAGCTCACCACCTAGCGGGAGAGGGGAGTTCTTC.

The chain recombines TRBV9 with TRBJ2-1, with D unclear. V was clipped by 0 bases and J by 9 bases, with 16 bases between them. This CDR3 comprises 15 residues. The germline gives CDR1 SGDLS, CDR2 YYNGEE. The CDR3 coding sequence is TGTGCCAGCAGCGTAGGTTTCCATTCGTCTATTGAGCAGTTCTTC. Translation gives CASSVGFHSSIEQFF.

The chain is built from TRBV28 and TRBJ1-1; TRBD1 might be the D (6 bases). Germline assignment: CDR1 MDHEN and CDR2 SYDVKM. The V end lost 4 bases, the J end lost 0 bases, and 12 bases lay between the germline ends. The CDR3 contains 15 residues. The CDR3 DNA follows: TGTGCCAGCAGTTCTACAGGGTTACTGAACACTGAAGCTTTCTTT. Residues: CASSSTGLLNTEAFF.

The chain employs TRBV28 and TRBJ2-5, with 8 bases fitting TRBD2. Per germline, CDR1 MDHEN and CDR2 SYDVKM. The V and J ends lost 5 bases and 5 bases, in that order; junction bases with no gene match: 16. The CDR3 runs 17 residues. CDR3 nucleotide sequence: TGTGCCAGCAGTCCCCACCTCCTAGCGGGCTTGGGGGAGACCCAGTACTTC. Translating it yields CASSPHLLAGLGETQYF.